The present entry profiles one TCR beta chain with its context. This record comes from a study of cytomegalovirus exposure and HLA in healthy donors. Losses at the gene ends were 1 base for V and 8 bases for J; bases not matched to a gene: 8. Germline V gives CDR1 SGHVS, CDR2 FNYEAQ. The CDR3 sequence is 16 residues long. Primers for the PCR totalled 60 Vbeta and 13 Jbeta. TCRdb's copy holds only in-frame clones and misses some; the assay was immunoSEQ multiplex PCR. The sample has over 80,000 clones; approximately 60% are singletons. This chain joins TRBV7-6 and TRBJ1-4; 9 bases are a match to TRBD1. What was sequenced was PBMCs. The receptor's source is a boy aged 5 to 17 in good health and CMV-seropositive. Written as DNA, the CDR3 is TGTGCCAGCAGCTTAGGGCCGGGACAGGGACAAGAAAAACTGTTTTTT. Its protein product is CASSLGPGQGQEKLFF.